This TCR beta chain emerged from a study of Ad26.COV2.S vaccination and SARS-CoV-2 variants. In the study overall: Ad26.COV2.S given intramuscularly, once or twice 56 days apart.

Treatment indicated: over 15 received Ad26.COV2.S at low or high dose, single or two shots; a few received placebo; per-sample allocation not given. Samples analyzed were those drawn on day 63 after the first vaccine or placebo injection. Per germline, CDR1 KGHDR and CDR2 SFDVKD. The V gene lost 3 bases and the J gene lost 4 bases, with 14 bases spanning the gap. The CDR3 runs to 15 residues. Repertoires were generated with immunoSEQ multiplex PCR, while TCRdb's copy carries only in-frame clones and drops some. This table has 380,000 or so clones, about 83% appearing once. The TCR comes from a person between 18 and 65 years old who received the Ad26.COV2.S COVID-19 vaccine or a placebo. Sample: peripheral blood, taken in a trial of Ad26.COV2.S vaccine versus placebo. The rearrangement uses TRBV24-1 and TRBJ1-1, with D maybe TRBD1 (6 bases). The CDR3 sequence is CATSDPRGSGTEAFF. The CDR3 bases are TGTGCCACCAGTGATCCCAGGGGATCAGGCACTGAAGCTTTCTTT.